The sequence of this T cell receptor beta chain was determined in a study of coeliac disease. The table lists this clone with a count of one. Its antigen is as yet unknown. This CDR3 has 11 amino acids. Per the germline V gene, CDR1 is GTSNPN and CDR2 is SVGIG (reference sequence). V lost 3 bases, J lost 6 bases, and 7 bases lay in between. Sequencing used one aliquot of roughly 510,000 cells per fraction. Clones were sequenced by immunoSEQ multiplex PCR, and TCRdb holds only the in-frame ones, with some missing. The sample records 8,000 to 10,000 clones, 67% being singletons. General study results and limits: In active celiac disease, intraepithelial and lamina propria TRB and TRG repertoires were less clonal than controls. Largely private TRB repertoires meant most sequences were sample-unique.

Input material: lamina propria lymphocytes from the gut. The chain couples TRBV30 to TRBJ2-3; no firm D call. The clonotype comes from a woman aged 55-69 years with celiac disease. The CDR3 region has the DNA TGTGCCTGGAGCAACGGTGATACGCAGTATTTT. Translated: CAWSNGDTQYF.